What follows is one T cell receptor (beta chain) and its context. As handled by the study authors: Amplifying reference gene primers gave estimates of nucleated cell counts. Repertoires were generated with immunoSEQ multiplex PCR, while TCRdb's copy carries only in-frame clones and drops some. The V and J calls and the clone size are those of that table, but D and trimming were determined from the DNA. There are approximately 310,000 clones in the sample; 70% to 90% occur only once, and around 2.2% lies in the top ten. This specimen belongs to a study of blood T cell repertoires in COVID-19. Clinical history as reported by participants underpinned cohort assignment. What the recovered Cohort 3 donors had was two negative PCRs, clearance, or symptom resolution. This CDR3 has 14 amino acids. CDR1 SGHTA and CDR2 FQGTGA come from the germline V gene. Trimming shortened V by 6 bases and J by 7 bases, and 15 bases separated the two germline ends.

The sequencing sample was made of PBMCs or T cells enriched from blood (not recorded which). The chain links TRBV7-3 to TRBJ2-2; perhaps TRBD2 as D (6 bases). The receptor was derived from a man aged 30 to 45 who had recovered from COVID-19. In DNA form, the CDR3 reads TGTGCCAGCAGAAAGATTGGGGAGGTCGGGGAGCTGTTTTTT. This codes for CASRKIGEVGELFF.